What follows are 30 T cell receptor beta chains derived from one specimen sequenced in a study of response to subunit inactivated influenza vaccine. Via MiXCR, TCRdb re-called the RT-PCR reads, giving one row per CDR3 protein. The data show 650,000 or so distinct CDR3 sequences, around 15% seen once. The sequencing here drew on PBMCs from blood, taken about 14 days before vaccination. These receptors were taken from a man over 45 who received an inactivated influenza vaccine.

The gene calls are TRBV11-2 and TRBJ2-1, with a possible D match to TRBD2 (6 bases). Between the trimmed V and J ends, which lost 0 bases and 2 bases, there was a span of 14 bases. The CDR3 sequence is 17 residues long. Germline V lookup: CDR1 SGHAT, CDR2 FQNNGV. The CDR3 bases are TGTGCCAGCAGCTTAGAATTGGGGGGAGGACCCTACAATGAGCAGTTCTTC. Translation gives CASSLELGGGPYNEQFF.

With respect to this clonotype: One base away lies a much larger clone, so this may be a sequencing read error. V usage is TRBV3-1 and J usage is TRBJ2-7; no definite D call. The V gene lost 0 bases and the J gene lost 2 bases, with 14 bases spanning the gap. The CDR3 is 16 residues long. The germline V gene encodes CDR1 LGHDT and CDR2 YNNKEL (reference sequence). The CDR3 here is CASSQDRLSPPYEQYF. In nucleotides, the CDR3 is TGTGCCAGCAGCCAAGATAGGCTTTCGCCCCCCTACGAGCAGTACTTC.

V is TRBV5-1 and J is TRBJ1-1, with D perhaps TRBD1 (5 bases). The CDR3 totals 15 residues. With 0 bases removed from V and 1 base from J, the gap between germline ends came to 10 bases. The V gene's germline CDR1 is SGHRS and CDR2 YFSETQ. The CDR3 loop reads CASSLAAGRNTEAFF. CDR3 nucleotides: TGCGCCAGCAGCTTGGCCGCAGGGAGGAACACTGAAGCTTTCTTT.

A few counts support this clonotype. The V call is TRBV19, the J call TRBJ2-5; D uncertain. Germline V lookup: CDR1 LNHDA, CDR2 SQIVND (reference sequence). The V end lost 6 bases, the J end lost 2 bases, and 13 bases lay between the germline ends. The CDR3 consists of 14 residues. Written as DNA, the CDR3 is TGTGCCAGTAGGCCCCGCGACGGGCAAGAGACCCAGTACTTC. It codes for CASRPRDGQETQYF.

There are many counts of this clonotype. The J gene is TRBJ1-5, the V gene TRBV6-5, with D possibly TRBD1 on 5 matching bases. This CDR3 has 15 amino acids. Per the germline V gene, CDR1 is MNHEY and CDR2 is SVGAGI. V was shortened by 2 bases and J by 3 bases, with 11 bases between the two germline ends. The CDR3 sequence: CASSYLDSYNQPQHF. The CDR3 DNA sequence: TGTGCCAGCAGTTACCTTGACAGCTACAATCAGCCCCAGCATTTT.

This clonotype was seen at least ten times. The chain recombines TRBV6-5 with TRBJ1-2, with D hard to call. CDR3 length equals 13 residues. Deletions cut 5 bases from V and 1 base from J, with 8 bases between. CDR1 is MNHEY, CDR2 SVGAGI, per germline. In DNA form, the CDR3 reads TGTGCCAGCAGTCCTTTTCTTAACTATGGCTACACCTTC. Encoded protein: CASSPFLNYGYTF.

This chain uses TRBV9 with TRBJ2-2; no reliable D call. This CDR3 region has 13 residues. The germline CDR1 and CDR2 sequences are SGDLS and YYNGEE. Trimming left V 2 bases short and J 7 bases short, with 9 bases between. Here the CDR3 DNA reads TGTGCCAGCAGCGTTTCGTTGGGCGGGGAGCTGTTTTTT. It is translated as CASSVSLGGELFF.

V is TRBV6-2 or TRBV6-3 and J is TRBJ1-1, with D hard to call. Germline CDR1 is MNHEY and CDR2 is SVGEGT. Between the trimmed V and J ends, which lost 5 bases and 5 bases, there was a span of 15 bases. The CDR3 is made up of 14 amino acids. CDR3 DNA: TGTGCCAGCAGTCGCCCATGGGTGTCTACTGAAGCTTTCTTT. This translates into CASSRPWVSTEAFF.

The CDR3 is CASSPRVDEETQYF. DNA of the CDR3: TGTGCCAGCTCACCACGAGTTGACGAAGAGACCCAGTACTTC. The chain couples TRBV18 to TRBJ2-5; D is unresolved. The CDR3 is made up of 14 amino acids. V was pared by 1 base and J by 3 bases, with 9 bases between. Looked up from germline, CDR1 is KGHSH and CDR2 is LQKENI.

This clonotype was seen at least ten times. This chain uses TRBV20-1 with TRBJ2-1, with 7 bases aligning to TRBD1. The V gene end was trimmed by 6 bases and the J gene end by 6 bases; junction bases not matched to a gene: 5. This CDR3 is 12 amino acids long. Germline V gene sequence: CDR1 DFQATT, CDR2 SNEGSKA (reference sequence). Here the CDR3 reads CSAKGQRNEQFF. The DNA for the CDR3 is TGCAGTGCCAAGGGACAGCGCAATGAGCAGTTCTTC.

For this clonotype: A read error may produce the germline difference seen at one junction end. The chain employs TRBV12-3 or TRBV12-4 and TRBJ2-5; D perhaps matches TRBD2 (6 bases). The CDR3 is made up of 14 amino acids. The CDR3 sequence is CGSSLAAGQETQYF. The DNA for the CDR3 is TGTGGCAGCAGTTTAGCGGCAGGGCAAGAGACCCAGTACTTC.

This clonotype was counted many times. This rearrangement joins TRBV7-8 to TRBJ1-5; no firm D call. The V end was cut by 5 bases, the J end by 2 bases, with 13 bases between. From germline, CDR1 is SGHVS and CDR2 FQNEAQ. The CDR3 length is 15 residues. CDR3 loop: CASSLLAGRNQPQHF. The DNA of the CDR3 is TGTGCCAGCAGCCTCCTGGCAGGCCGCAATCAGCCCCAGCATTTT.

This clonotype was seen only a few times. The chain carries TRBV29-1 and TRBJ2-1, with 11 bases identical to TRBD2. V lost 7 bases and J lost 6; bases outside the gene matches: 8. Germline values: CDR1 SQVTM, CDR2 ANQGSEA. This CDR3 spans 14 amino acids. CDR3: CSASGGTITNEQFF. CDR3 DNA: TGCAGCGCTAGCGGGGGGACGATTACCAATGAGCAGTTCTTC.

The chain carries TRBV11-2 and TRBJ2-1; 16 positions match TRBD2. The trim removed 5 bases at V and 2 bases at J, leaving 6 bases unmatched. CDR3 length: 18 residues. Germline V gene sequence: CDR1 SGHAT, CDR2 FQNNGV. Here the CDR3 reads CASSRGLAGGTTYNEQFF. For the CDR3, the DNA is TGTGCCAGCAGCCGGGGACTAGCGGGGGGGACTACCTACAATGAGCAGTTCTTC.

V is TRBV7-9 and J is TRBJ2-3; D call uncertain. The germline CDR1 and CDR2 sequences are SEHNR and FQNEAQ (reference sequence). V dropped 6 bases and J dropped 3 bases, with 22 bases sitting between them. The CDR3 loop spans 17 amino acids. Here the CDR3 DNA reads TGTGCCAGCAGGCTTACCGGAATGGTCCGTCAAACAGATACGCAGTATTTT. The encoded protein is CASRLTGMVRQTDTQYF.

This clonotype was counted between two and nine times. J is TRBJ2-5 and V is TRBV13; possibly TRBD2 for D (5 bases). CDR3 length: 16 residues. V lost 1 base to trimming and J lost 2 bases, with 14 bases between them. Germline assignment: CDR1 PRHDT and CDR2 FYEKMQ (reference sequence). This chain's CDR3 is CASSLAGRVGQETQYF. The CDR3 coding sequence is TGTGCCAGCAGCTTAGCCGGGCGGGTGGGGCAAGAGACCCAGTACTTC.

The V call is TRBV4-1, the J call TRBJ2-7; 7 bases agree with TRBD1. CDR1 MGHRA and CDR2 YSYEKL come from the germline V gene. The CDR3 is made up of 14 amino acids. The ends lost 0 bases at V and 4 bases at J; junction bases unmatched: 3. The CDR3: CASSQEVQGYEQYF. In DNA, the CDR3 is TGCGCCAGCAGCCAAGAGGTACAGGGGTACGAGCAGTACTTC.

The V and J genes are TRBV7-9 and TRBJ1-2; 8 bases line up with TRBD1. Germline V gene lookup returns CDR1 SEHNR and CDR2 FQNEAQ (reference sequence). The CDR3 is 15 amino acids. V shed 3 bases and J 5 bases; nucleotides not matched to a gene: 8. CDR3 protein: CASSLETGAGYGYTF. The CDR3 DNA follows: TGTGCCAGCAGCTTGGAGACAGGGGCAGGGTATGGCTACACCTTC.

This clonotype showed up just a few times. The V call is TRBV7-9, the J call TRBJ1-6; D is unresolved. Trimming left V 1 base short and J 6 bases short, with 10 bases between. CDR3 length: 15 residues. From germline, CDR1 is SEHNR and CDR2 FQNEAQ (reference sequence). The CDR3 DNA reads TGTGCCAGCAGCTTAGTTCGGGGTCCTAATTCACCCCTCCACTTT. Amino acids: CASSLVRGPNSPLHF. Combining the CDR3 with reference TRBV7-9 and TRBJ1-6 gives the whole variable domain DTGVSQNPRHKITKRGQNVTFRCDPISEHNRLYWYRQTLGQGPEFLTYFQNEAQLEKSRLLSDRFSAERPKGSFSTLEIQRTEQGDSAMYLCASSLVRGPNSPLHFGNGTRLTVT.

V is TRBV4-2 and J is TRBJ1-4; unclear D gene. The length of the CDR3 is 16 residues. Trimming stripped 0 bases from V and 8 bases from J, with 16 bases between. Germline CDR1 LGHNA, CDR2 YNFKEQ. CDR3 sequence reads: CASSQDGPGYNEKLFF. DNA for the CDR3: TGTGCCAGCAGCCAAGATGGTCCCGGATATAACGAAAAACTGTTTTTT.

This clonotype was observed a handful of times. The chain has TRBV29-1 and TRBJ2-7, with D perhaps TRBD1 (5 bases). V was cut by 6 bases and J by 4 bases, with 10 bases left in between. Germline-derived CDR1 and CDR2 are SQVTM and ANQGSEA. The CDR3 runs 11 residues. The CDR3: CSVYQGYEQYF. CDR3 DNA: TGCAGCGTATACCAGGGATACGAGCAGTACTTC.

The chain carries TRBV7-2 and TRBJ2-3; possible D gene TRBD2, 6 bases. Deletions cut 5 bases from V and 0 bases from J, with 15 bases between. This CDR3 spans 16 amino acids. Looked up from germline, CDR1 is SGHTA and CDR2 is FQGNSA. In DNA form, the CDR3 reads TGTGCCAGCAGCGCGCGGGCTAGCGTTAGCACAGATACGCAGTATTTT. As protein: CASSARASVSTDTQYF.

The rearrangement links TRBV5-1 to TRBJ1-3; a possible D gene is TRBD1 (5 bases). V lost 0 bases and J lost 0, with 10 bases in between. This CDR3 has 16 amino acids. Germline V gene lookup returns CDR1 SGHRS and CDR2 YFSETQ. CDR3 loop: CASSLEGQNSGNTIYF. The CDR3 nucleotides read TGCGCCAGCAGCTTGGAAGGACAAAACTCTGGAAACACCATATATTTT. The complete variable domain, with remaining parts taken from reference TRBV5-1 and TRBJ1-3, reads KAGVTQTPRYLIKTRGQQVTLSCSPISGHRSVSWYQQTPGQGLQFLFEYFSETQRNKGNFPGRFSGRQFSNSRSEMNVSTLELGDSALYLCASSLEGQNSGNTIYFGEGSWLTVV.

This clonotype was counted between two and nine times. This rearrangement joins TRBV29-1 to TRBJ2-3; TRBD1 or TRBD2 may be the D gene (5 bases each). Per germline, CDR1 SQVTM and CDR2 ANQGSEA. Trimming cost V 4 bases and J 6 bases, with 14 bases left between them. This CDR3 is 13 amino acids long. CDR3 residues: CSVASGTGDTQYF. Written as DNA, the CDR3 is TGCAGCGTTGCGTCAGGGACGGGGGATACGCAGTATTTT.

The CDR3 protein is CASSQDVGQGDTQYF. In nucleotides, the CDR3 is TGCGCCAGCAGCCAAGATGTAGGACAGGGGGATACGCAGTATTTT. The rearrangement joins TRBV4-3 to TRBJ2-3; 9 nucleotides line up with TRBD1. Germline V gene sequence: CDR1 LGHNA, CDR2 YSLEER. This CDR3 is built from 15 residues. The V gene end was trimmed by 0 bases and the J gene end by 6 bases; junction bases not matched to a gene: 4.

This clonotype was seen more than once but under ten times. The V call is TRBV12-3 or TRBV12-4, the J call TRBJ2-2, with 7 bases aligning to TRBD2. The V segment lost 6 bases and the J segment 1 base; nucleotides outside the gene matches: 8. The CDR3 runs to 16 residues. CDR3 sequence: CASRTSALLNTGELFF. For the CDR3, the DNA is TGTGCCAGCAGAACTAGCGCCCTCCTGAACACCGGGGAGCTGTTTTTT.

This chain connects TRBV4-3 to TRBJ1-2; weak D call: TRBD1 (6 bases). V was pared by 2 bases and J by 6 bases, with 10 bases between. Germline CDR1 LGHNA, CDR2 YSLEER. This CDR3 spans 13 amino acids. The CDR3 DNA reads as TGCGCCAGCAGCCAACAAGGACAGAATGGCTACACCTTC. This sequence encodes CASSQQGQNGYTF.

This clonotype was picked up a small number of times. The gene calls are TRBV5-6 and TRBJ1-1; maybe TRBD1 (5 bases). Germline CDR1 SGHDT, CDR2 YYEEEE. The CDR3 length is 15 residues. Trimming left V 1 base short and J 8 bases short, with 18 bases between. The CDR3 protein is CASSLIRAGGQEAFF. The CDR3 DNA is TGTGCCAGCAGCTTGATCAGGGCCGGCGGCCAAGAAGCTTTCTTT. Looking up the rest from reference TRBV5-6 and TRBJ1-1 gives the full variable domain: DAGVTQSPTHLIKTRGQQVTLRCSPKSGHDTVSWYQQALGQGPQFIFQYYEEEERQRGNFPDRFSGHQFPNYSSELNVNALLLGDSALYLCASSLIRAGGQEAFFGQGTRLTVV.

The chain has TRBV12-3 or TRBV12-4 and TRBJ2-7, with D maybe TRBD1 (5 bases). Trimming cost V 5 bases and J 0 bases, with 17 bases left between them. The length of the CDR3 is 16 residues. The CDR3 DNA reads as TGTGCCAGCAGTACAAGGGGCAGATTAAGCTCCTACGAGCAGTACTTC. Protein sequence: CASSTRGRLSSYEQYF.

The chain combines TRBV27 with TRBJ2-1; no definite D call. The germline gives CDR1 MNHEY, CDR2 SMNVEV (reference sequence). The CDR3 spans 14 residues. The V end lost 7 bases, the J end lost 0 bases, and 10 bases lay between the germline ends. For the CDR3, the DNA is TGTGCCAGCAAGGGTAAGAGCTCCTACAATGAGCAGTTCTTC. It specifies CASKGKSSYNEQFF.